The clone carrying this TCR beta chain was detected a few times. Its antigen remains unknown. The sample comes from a study of early stage breast cancer tumors. Turning to the study itself: Most invasive tumors, about 75% of the 16, were ER+/PR+/HER2-.

The CDR3 has 13 amino acids. The V end lost 4 bases, the J end lost 2 bases, and 5 bases lay between the germline ends. CDR1 is SGHTA and CDR2 is FQGTGA in the germline V gene. Generated by immunoSEQ multiplex PCR, the TCRdb table keeps only in-frame clones and is missing some. The sample lists approximately 75,000 clones, 80% seen once, with approximately 4.5% in the top ten. Study conclusions and caveats: Commonly generated sequences made up most enriched TCRB sequences shared between patients. Tumors had approximately 2.7-fold higher T cell density than normal breast. Comparing each tissue with blood distinguished tumor from normal in 14 of 16 patients.

The sequenced sample consisted of blood. The origin of this receptor is a person aged 40 to 49 with breast cancer. This chain connects TRBV7-3 to TRBJ2-2, with D maybe TRBD2 (5 bases). CDR3 DNA: TGTGCCAGCAGCTCTAGCAACACCGGGGAGCTGTTTTTT. It encodes CASSSSNTGELFF.